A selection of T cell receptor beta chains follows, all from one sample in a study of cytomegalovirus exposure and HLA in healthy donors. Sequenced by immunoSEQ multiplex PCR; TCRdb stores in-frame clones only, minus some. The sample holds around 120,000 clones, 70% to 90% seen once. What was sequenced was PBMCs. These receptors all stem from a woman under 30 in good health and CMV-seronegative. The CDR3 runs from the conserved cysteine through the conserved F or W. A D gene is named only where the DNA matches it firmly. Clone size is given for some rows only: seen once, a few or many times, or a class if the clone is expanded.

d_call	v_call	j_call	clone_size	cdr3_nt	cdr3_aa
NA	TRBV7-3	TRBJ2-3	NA	TGTGCCAGCACTCAGGGCCCGTCTAGCACAGATACGCAGTATTTT	CASTQGPSSTDTQYF
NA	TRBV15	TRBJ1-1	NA	TGTGCCACCAGCAGAGATCTTCACACTGAAGCTTTCTTT	CATSRDLHTEAFF
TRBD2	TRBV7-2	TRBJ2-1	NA	TGTGCCAGCAGCCTAAGACTAGCGGGAGGGCCCTCGGGGGGTGAGCAGTTCTTC	CASSLRLAGGPSGGEQFF
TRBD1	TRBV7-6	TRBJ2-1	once	TGTGCCAGCAGCCCCGGACAGGGAGTAGGAATCAGGGAGCAGTTCTTC	CASSPGQGVGIREQFF
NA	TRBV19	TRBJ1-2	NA	TGTGCCAGTACCTACAGCGGTGGCGGAATGCAGTTTGGCTACACCTTC	CASTYSGGGMQFGYTF
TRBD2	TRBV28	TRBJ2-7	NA	TGTGCCAGCGCTTCTAGCGGAAACTACGAGCAGTACTTC	CASASSGNYEQYF
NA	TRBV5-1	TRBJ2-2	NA	TGCGCCAGCAGCTTGGCCTTAGCGGAGAACACCGGGGAGCTGTTTTTT	CASSLALAENTGELFF
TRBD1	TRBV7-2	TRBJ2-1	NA	TGTGCCAGCAGCTTAAGAGCCCGGACAGGGGGAAATGAGCAGTTCTTC	CASSLRARTGGNEQFF
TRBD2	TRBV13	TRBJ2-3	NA	TGTGCCAGCAGCTTAGGCCAGGCAGCGGGAATGTTTGTGGATACGCAGTATTTT	CASSLGQAAGMFVDTQYF
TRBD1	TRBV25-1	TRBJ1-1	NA	TGTGCCAGCAGTGAGACAGGGTTGATGAACACTGAAGCTTTCTTT	CASSETGLMNTEAFF
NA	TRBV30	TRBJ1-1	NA	TGTGCCTGGAGGTACAGGGCGTCCGCTGAAGCTTTCTTT	CAWRYRASAEAFF
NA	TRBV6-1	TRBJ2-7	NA	TGTGCCAGCAGTGGGGCGTGGGGTCAGGGTACCTACGAGCAGTACTTC	CASSGAWGQGTYEQYF
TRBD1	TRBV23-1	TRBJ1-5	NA	TGCGCCAGCACTTACGGCTACAGGGGGCGCAGGCAGCCCCAGCATTTT	CASTYGYRGRRQPQHF
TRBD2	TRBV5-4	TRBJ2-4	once	TGTGCCAGCAGCTTGGGTGGCAGGGAGGGAAACATTCAGTACTTC	CASSLGGREGNIQYF
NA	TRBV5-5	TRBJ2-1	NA	TGTGCCAGCAGCTTGGCGGGGTATGCCTACAATGAGCAGTTCTTC	CASSLAGYAYNEQFF
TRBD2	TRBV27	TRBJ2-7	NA	TGTGCCAGCAGCCTAGGCGGGGGGACGCGAGAGCAGTACTTC	CASSLGGGTREQYF
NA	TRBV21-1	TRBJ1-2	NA	TGTGCCAGCAGTAAAGGGACAGAAAGTACGGAGGGCTACACCTTC	CASSKGTESTEGYTF
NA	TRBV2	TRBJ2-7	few	TGTGCCAGCAGTACCCAGGGTCGAGGCGGCTACGAGCAGTACTTC	CASSTQGRGGYEQYF
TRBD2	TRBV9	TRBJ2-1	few	TGTGCCAGCAGCGTTGGGCTAGCGGGAGACAATGAGCAGTTCTTC	CASSVGLAGDNEQFF
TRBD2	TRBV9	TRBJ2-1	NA	TGTGCCAGCAGTAAGCGGGGAGGAGACTACAATGAGCAGTTCTTC	CASSKRGGDYNEQFF
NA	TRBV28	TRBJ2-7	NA	TGTGCCAGTTCCGGAGAATACGTGCAGTACTTC	CASSGEYVQYF
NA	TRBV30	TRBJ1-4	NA	TGTGCCTGGAGTGTCGGGTCGGTCGCAACTAATGAAAAACTGTTTTTT	CAWSVGSVATNEKLFF
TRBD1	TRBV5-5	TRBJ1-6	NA	TGTGCCAGCAGCTTGAACCCGGGACAGGGAAATTCACCCCTCCACTTT	CASSLNPGQGNSPLHF
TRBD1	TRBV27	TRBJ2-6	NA	TGTGCCAGCAGTTTTCTTTCGGACAGGGGGCGCCCCGGCTCTGGGGCCAACGTCCTGACTTTC	CASSFLSDRGRPGSGANVLTF
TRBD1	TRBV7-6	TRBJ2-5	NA	TGTGCCAGCAGCTTTTTGGGACAGCAAGAGACCCAGTACTTC	CASSFLGQQETQYF
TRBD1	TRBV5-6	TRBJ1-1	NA	TGTGCCAGCAGCTTGAGGGGGCCGGGCACTGAAGCTTTCTTT	CASSLRGPGTEAFF
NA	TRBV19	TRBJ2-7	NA	TGTGCCAGTAGGAGAAGTCACGAGCAGTACTTC	CASRRSHEQYF
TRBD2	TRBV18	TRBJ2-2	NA	TGTGCCAGCTCACCGTCGCGGGCTAGCGGAAACACCGGGGAGCTGTTTTTT	CASSPSRASGNTGELFF
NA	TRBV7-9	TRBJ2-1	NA	TGTGCCAGCAGCTTAGGGCTAGACGCCTACAATGAGCAGTTCTTC	CASSLGLDAYNEQFF
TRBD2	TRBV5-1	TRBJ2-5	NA	TGCGCCAGCAGCTCCTTAGCGGGGACGGGGGAGACCCAGTACTTC	CASSSLAGTGETQYF
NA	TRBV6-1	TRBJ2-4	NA	TGTGCCAGCAGTGAAGGATCAGGGTGGGGGGAATTAGCCAAAAACATTCAGTACTTC	CASSEGSGWGELAKNIQYF
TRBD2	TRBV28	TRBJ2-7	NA	TGTGCCAGCAGCTTGGAACTTGGGACTAGAATTCTCGAGCAGTACTTC	CASSLELGTRILEQYF
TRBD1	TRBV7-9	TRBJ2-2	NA	TGTGCCAGCAGCGAACACAGGGGGCCAGGGGAGCTGTTTTTT	CASSEHRGPGELFF
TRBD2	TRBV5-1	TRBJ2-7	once	TGCGCCAGCAGTGCGGGAGCCCTTGGTGGCGAGCAGTACTTC	CASSAGALGGEQYF
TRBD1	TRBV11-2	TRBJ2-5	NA	TGTGCCAGCAGCTCTTGGACAGGGCCCCAGGGGGAGACCCAGTACTTC	CASSSWTGPQGETQYF